This T cell receptor beta chain is drawn from a study of blood T cell repertoires in COVID-19 (TCRdb year 2020). For the study in its entirety: The collaborator samples originated in the United States, Italy and Spain and spanned the acute and convalescent phases of COVID-19. Deeply sampled blood TCRbeta repertoires from subjects exposed to, actively infected with, or recovered from COVID-19 were included in the dataset. A freely available public database, intended as a resource for researchers studying the immune response to SARS-CoV-2, is where the repertoires were released. The material from the prospective study consisted of cDNA or gDNA derived from T cells, B-cell-depleted T cells, or PBMCs. Where available, HLA class I and class II types were taken from metadata supplied by the sample provider and were not determined by assay-based typing. The samples were drawn from two sources: the first 160 participants of the ongoing ImmuneRACE study, and 950 to 1,500 subjects contributed by 6 global collaborators. Nearly every sample came with metadata listing a de-identified subject ID, COVID-19 status, age in years and sex. Beyond this particular receptor, the publication reports: How much clinical and demographic metadata was included differed by source and by participant, and the metadata was provided uncurated.

Each collaborating institution followed its own protocols to collect whole blood in K2EDTA tubes. For TCRbeta analysis, collaborators shipped samples as frozen whole blood, isolated PBMCs, or DNA extracted from either of those sample types. As to this clone: Its recognized antigen is unknown. Base-call qualities are not available, and no considerably larger clone is one nucleotide away.

Counted from cysteine to phenylalanine, this CDR3 has 20 amino acids. This entry keeps only the CDR3 DNA: 60 bases, framed from base 1. The germline V gene yields MDHEN for CDR1 and SYDVKM for CDR2. Trimming takes 3 bases off V and 4 bases off J; junction bases not matched to a gene: 20. The immunoSEQ Assay, a bias-controlled multiplex PCR, was used to amplify TCRbeta CDR3 regions from genomic DNA. The original pipeline was this. The number of nucleated cells in each sample was estimated by amplification of reference gene primers within the assay. To quantify the absolute abundance of each unique TCRbeta CDR3 rearrangement, sequence reads were collapsed and filtered. For each sample, productive Simpson clonality was calculated as the square root of Simpson's diversity index across productive rearrangements. This is the immuneACCESS table as TCRdb keeps it, with only in-frame sequences that have V and J called. A part of the clones is gone; compared with another copy, unresolved V genes explain less than half, and the rest is unexplained. V and J calls and clone size are given by that table; D and trimming were obtained from the DNA. Here the sample has about 340,000 clones; about 86% occur a single time. The ten largest clones take up approximately 3% of the sample.

The sequenced material came from peripheral blood. The receptor comes from a young man with active or convalescent COVID-19. The chain is made from TRBV28 and TRBJ2-3, with 9 central nucleotides matching TRBD2. The CDR3: CASSFLDVRFGGRGPDTQYF. The DNA sequence reads TGTGCCAGCAGTTTCCTCGACGTAAGGTTTGGCGGGAGGGGGCCAGATACGCAGTATTTT.